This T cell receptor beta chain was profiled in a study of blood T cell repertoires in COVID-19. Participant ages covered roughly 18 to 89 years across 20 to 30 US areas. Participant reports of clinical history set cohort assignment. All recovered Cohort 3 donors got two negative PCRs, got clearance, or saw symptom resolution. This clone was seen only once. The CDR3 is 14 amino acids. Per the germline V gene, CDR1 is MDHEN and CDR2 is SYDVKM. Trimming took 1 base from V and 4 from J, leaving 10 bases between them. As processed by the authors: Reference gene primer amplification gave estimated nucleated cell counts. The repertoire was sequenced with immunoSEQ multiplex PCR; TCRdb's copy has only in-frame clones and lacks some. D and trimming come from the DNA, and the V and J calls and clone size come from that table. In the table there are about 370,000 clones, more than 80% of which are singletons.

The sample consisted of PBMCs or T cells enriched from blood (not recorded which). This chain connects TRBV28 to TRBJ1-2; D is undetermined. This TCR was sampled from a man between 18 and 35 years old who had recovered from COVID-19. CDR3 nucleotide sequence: TGTGCCAGCAGTTTATTTACCGACACCTATGGCTACACCTTC. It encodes CASSLFTDTYGYTF.